The clone carrying this T cell receptor beta chain was counted only a few times. Its matching antigen is unknown. At one end, the junction sequence differs from germline, possibly due to a read error. Fresh peripheral blood, 10 ml, was the source of the PBMCs. The CDR3 runs 14 residues. The germline CDR1 and CDR2 sequences are MNHEY and SMNVEV (reference sequence). This sample was included in a study of T cells in Graves' hyperthyroidism and ophthalmopathy. Study in general: Initial diagnosis, before any treatment, was when peripheral blood was collected. Broader study findings: The authors' 13 V-J model separated ophthalmopathy from stable hyperthyroidism.

The TCR beta CDR3 regions underwent amplification using RNA transcripts as the source. The HTBI primer set was used in a first-round RT-PCR of the TCR CDR3. TCRdb re-derived calls from the multiplex PCR reads in MiXCR, one entry per CDR3 protein. Seen here are 370,000 or so distinct CDR3 sequences, 25% observed once, and the top ten hold more than 60%. The chain joins TRBV27 to TRBJ2-5, with unresolved D. The clonotype comes from a man aged 50-59 years with Graves' hyperthyroidism. The specimen was blood. The DNA for the CDR3 is TGTGCCAGCGGTTTACTGTGGAGTAGCGAGACCCAGTACTTC. It specifies CASGLLWSSETQYF.